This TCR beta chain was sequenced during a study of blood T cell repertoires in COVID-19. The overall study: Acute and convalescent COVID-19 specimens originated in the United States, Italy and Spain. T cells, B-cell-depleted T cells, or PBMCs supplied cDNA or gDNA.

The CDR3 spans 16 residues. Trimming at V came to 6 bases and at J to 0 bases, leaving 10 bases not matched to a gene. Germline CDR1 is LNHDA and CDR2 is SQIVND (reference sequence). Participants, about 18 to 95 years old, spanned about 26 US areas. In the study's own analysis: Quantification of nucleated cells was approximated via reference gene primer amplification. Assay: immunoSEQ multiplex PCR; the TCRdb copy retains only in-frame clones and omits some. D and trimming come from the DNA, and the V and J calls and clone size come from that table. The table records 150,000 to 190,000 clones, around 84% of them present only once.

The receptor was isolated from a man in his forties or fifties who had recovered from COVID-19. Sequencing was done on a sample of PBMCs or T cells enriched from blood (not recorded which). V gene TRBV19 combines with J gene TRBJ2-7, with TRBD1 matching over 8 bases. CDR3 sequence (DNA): TGTGCCAGTAGCGATCCGGGACAGGCGACCTCCTACGAGCAGTACTTC. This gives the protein CASSDPGQATSYEQYF.